This T cell receptor (beta chain) was profiled in a study of T cell responses to AZD1222 COVID-19 vaccine. Points from the study as a whole: Possibly, clonal diversity was underestimated; donors were largely white British and included more females. Regions 160-218 and 743-854 dominated among vaccine-associated CD4 TCRs spanning spike.

The CDR3 runs 15 residues. CDR1 is KGHSH and CDR2 is LQKENI in the germline V gene. After removal of 3 bases from V and 10 bases from J, the junction contained 6 bases not matched to a gene. Worth noting for this clone: Its antigen is currently unknown.

Profiling relied on immunoSEQ multiplex PCR, and the TCRdb table lists in-frame clones only, not all of them. This table holds about 100,000 clones, roughly 90% found once. Material: peripheral blood, obtained on day 0 of AZD1222 vaccination. This sequence was found in an adult in good health. The V call is TRBV18, the J call TRBJ1-6; TRBD1 matches 10 bases. CDR3 sequence (DNA): TGTGCCAGCTCACCCCAGACAGGGGGCCCCTCACCCCTCCACTTT. This gives the protein CASSPQTGGPSPLHF.